The 17 T cell receptor beta chains below all came from one sample that was sequenced in a study of regulatory T cells in long-lasting Graves disease. Noted time point: persistent/refractory GD, antithyroid drugs over 5 years with positive TRAb. Isolated PBMC RNA provided the starting material for the TCR library. Assembly of TCR beta libraries relied on iRepertoire HTBI primers together with Arm-PCR of CDR3 regions. TCRdb independently ran MiXCR on the multiplex PCR reads; one entry per CDR3 protein. This table has about 430,000 distinct CDR3 sequences, 21% appearing once. The source material was peripheral blood mononuclear cells (PBMCs), sampled when the disease was refractory, from a patient treated with antithyroid drugs. The source is a female donor with Graves disease.

In its sample, this clonotype was seen a few times. Here the CDR3 reads CAWSVSRETQYF. The CDR3 region has the DNA TGTGCCTGGAGTGTATCCCGGGAGACCCAGTACTTC. The J gene is TRBJ2-5, the V gene TRBV30; D gene uncertain. CDR3 size: 12 residues. The germline V gene encodes CDR1 GTSNPN and CDR2 SVGIG (reference sequence). Trimming shortened V by 0 bases and J by 5 bases, and 7 bases separated the two germline ends.

This clonotype was counted at least ten times. The gene calls are TRBV9 and TRBJ1-1, with 9 nucleotides matching TRBD1. V was pared by 3 bases and J by 5 bases, with 5 bases of the junction left unmatched. The V gene's germline CDR1 is SGDLS and CDR2 YYNGEE. CDR3 length equals 14 residues. CDR3 in DNA: TGTGCCAGCAGCGCCTGGACAGGGGTGACTGAAGCTTTCTTT. Amino acids: CASSAWTGVTEAFF. Full variable domain (remainder filled in from reference TRBV9 and TRBJ1-1): DSGVTQTPKHLITATGQRVTLRCSPRSGDLSVYWYQQSLDQGLQFLIQYYNGEERAKGNILERFSAQQFPDLHSELNLSSLELGDSALYFCASSAWTGVTEAFFGQGTRLTVV.

V and J are TRBV28 and TRBJ2-7, with 9 nucleotides matching TRBD1. Losses at the gene ends were 5 bases for V and 7 bases for J; bases not matched to a gene: 6. CDR1 is MDHEN and CDR2 is SYDVKM in the germline V gene. CDR3 size: 13 residues. In nucleotides, the CDR3 is TGTGCCAGCAGTCAGGGACAGGGTGAAGAGCAGTACTTC. The encoded protein is CASSQGQGEEQYF.

This clonotype was recorded many times. The rearrangement uses TRBV20-1 and TRBJ1-3; the D is unclear. Germline-derived CDR1 and CDR2 are DFQATT and SNEGSKA (reference sequence). CDR3 size: 15 residues. The V end lost 2 bases, the J end lost 4 bases, and 15 bases lay between the germline ends. The CDR3 is CSARSETFRGNTIYF. The CDR3 DNA is TGCAGTGCTAGATCCGAAACGTTCCGCGGAAACACCATATATTTT.

The rearrangement uses TRBV29-1 and TRBJ1-2; D gene ambiguous. Trimming removed 3 bases at V and 1 base at J, with 12 bases between. In germline, CDR1 is SQVTM, CDR2 ANQGSEA. This CDR3 has 14 residues. Here the CDR3 DNA reads TGCAGCGTTGAGGAGAGGGTCAGTAACTATGGCTACACCTTC. It translates to CSVEERVSNYGYTF.

This clonotype has just a few counts. In DNA, the CDR3 is TGCAGCGGGTGGAGCACTGAAGCTTTCTTT. Translated, it gives CSGWSTEAFF. The rearrangement joins TRBV29-1 to TRBJ1-1; D remains ambiguous. From germline, CDR1 is SQVTM and CDR2 ANQGSEA. The CDR3 loop spans 10 amino acids. With 7 bases removed from V and 4 bases from J, the gap between germline ends came to 7 bases. The variable domain in full, with the rest retrieved from reference TRBV29-1 and TRBJ1-1, is SAVISQKPSRDICQRGTSLTIQCQVDSQVTMMFWYRQQPGQSLTLIATANQGSEATYESGFVIDKFPISRPNLTFSTLTVSNMSPEDSSIYLCSGWSTEAFFGQGTRLTVV.

This clonotype appeared many times. The J gene is TRBJ1-2, the V gene TRBV28; D is unresolved. This CDR3 is 15 amino acids long. Trimming shortened V by 0 bases and J by 0 bases, and 8 bases separated the two germline ends. CDR1 is MDHEN and CDR2 is SYDVKM in the germline V gene. The CDR3 protein is CASSLWAGANYGYTF. The CDR3 region has the DNA TGTGCCAGCAGTTTATGGGCCGGGGCTAACTATGGCTACACCTTC.

This clonotype showed up just a few times. The genes are TRBV6-5 and TRBJ2-6; 8 nucleotides match TRBD2. V lost 3 bases and J lost 0; bases outside the gene matches: 7. Germline CDR1 and CDR2: MNHEY and SVGAGI. This CDR3 comprises 18 residues. The CDR3 coding sequence is TGTGCCAGCAGTTATGCTAGCGGGTCCCTCTCTGGGGCCAACGTCCTGACTTTC. This encodes CASSYASGSLSGANVLTF.

This clonotype showed up just a few times. The chain recombines TRBV20-1 with TRBJ1-5; 8 nucleotides line up with TRBD1. The CDR3 loop spans 12 amino acids. With V trimmed by 5 bases and J by 5 bases, 2 bases remained unmatched. Germline CDR1 DFQATT, CDR2 SNEGSKA (reference sequence). The CDR3 DNA sequence: TGCAGTGCTGTACAGGGGGATCAGCCCCAGCATTTT. Protein: CSAVQGDQPQHF.

The sample holds a few counts of this clonotype. The chain recombines TRBV6-1 with TRBJ2-2, with 8 bases aligning to TRBD2. The ends lost 5 bases at V and 3 bases at J; junction bases unmatched: 2. The length of the CDR3 is 14 residues. The germline gives CDR1 MNHNS, CDR2 SASEGT. CDR3 protein: CASSRLAYTGELFF. CDR3 nucleotide sequence: TGTGCCAGCAGTCGACTAGCGTACACCGGGGAGCTGTTTTTT.

V is TRBV20-1 and J is TRBJ2-7; D remains ambiguous. Germline assignment: CDR1 DFQATT and CDR2 SNEGSKA (reference sequence). This CDR3 has 13 amino acids. V lost 3 bases and J 2 bases, leaving 11 bases between the germline ends. Written as DNA, the CDR3 is TGCAGTGCTAGGGGTAGGGCTACCTACGAGCAGTACTTC. As protein: CSARGRATYEQYF.

This clonotype has a count of ten or more. The rearrangement links TRBV11-2 to TRBJ2-5; tentatively, D is TRBD1 (6 bases). V shed 0 bases and J shed 4 bases, with 15 bases lying between them. The length of the CDR3 is 16 residues. Germline-derived CDR1 and CDR2 are SGHAT and FQNNGV. The CDR3 loop reads CASSLESLGAGETQYF. CDR3 DNA sequence: TGTGCCAGCAGCTTAGAGTCTCTGGGGGCTGGAGAGACCCAGTACTTC.

This clonotype was seen at least ten times. This sequence joins TRBV28 and TRBJ1-6, with D maybe TRBD1 (6 bases). Germline CDR1 reads MDHEN; CDR2 reads SYDVKM. Trimming took 3 bases from V and 6 from J, leaving 15 bases between them. There are 16 residues in the CDR3. CDR3 nucleotides: TGTGCCAGCAGTTTCCCGATACAGGGAATTAATTCACCCCTCCACTTT. Protein product: CASSFPIQGINSPLHF.

In this sample, this clonotype turned up many times. This chain connects TRBV2 to TRBJ1-1; possibly TRBD1 for D (6 bases). Trimming removed 10 bases at V and 1 base at J, with 19 bases between. The germline V gene has CDR1 SNHLY and CDR2 FYNNEI. This CDR3 is built from 15 residues. The CDR3 sequence: CATLSWGATNTEAFF. For the CDR3, the DNA is TGTGCCACGCTGAGTTGGGGGGCGACGAACACTGAAGCTTTCTTT.

This clonotype has ten or more counts. The rearrangement joins TRBV30 to TRBJ1-1, with D possibly TRBD1 on 6 matching bases. The germline V gene encodes CDR1 GTSNPN and CDR2 SVGIG (reference sequence). This CDR3 region has 14 residues. The germline V and J ends were trimmed by 4 bases and 1 base, with 13 bases remaining between them. CDR3 sequence (DNA): TGTGCCTGGAACCCCCCGACAGGGAACACTGAAGCTTTCTTT. It specifies CAWNPPTGNTEAFF.

Regarding this clonotype: This is likely an artifact of a read error, given a far larger clone one base away. The chain recombines TRBV12-3 or TRBV12-4 with TRBJ2-5; TRBD1 agrees at 8 bases. The CDR3 is made up of 19 amino acids. J gave up 4 bases and V 6 bases, and 22 bases lay outside the gene matches. This CDR3 reads CASSSVGQGAPREAETQYF. CDR3 nucleotides: TGTGCCAGCAGCTCAGTGGGGCAGGGGGCGCCCCGCGAGGCAGAGACCCAGTACTTC.

This clonotype was seen a few times. The J gene is TRBJ1-6, the V gene TRBV7-9; D perhaps matches TRBD1 (5 bases). The CDR3 loop spans 16 amino acids. V was shortened by 1 base and J by 7 bases, with 14 bases between the two germline ends. Germline CDR1 and CDR2: SEHNR and FQNEAQ (reference sequence). CDR3 sequence reads: CASSLVGPVGNSPLHF. In DNA form, the CDR3 reads TGTGCCAGCAGCTTAGTGGGACCGGTGGGAAATTCACCCCTCCACTTT.